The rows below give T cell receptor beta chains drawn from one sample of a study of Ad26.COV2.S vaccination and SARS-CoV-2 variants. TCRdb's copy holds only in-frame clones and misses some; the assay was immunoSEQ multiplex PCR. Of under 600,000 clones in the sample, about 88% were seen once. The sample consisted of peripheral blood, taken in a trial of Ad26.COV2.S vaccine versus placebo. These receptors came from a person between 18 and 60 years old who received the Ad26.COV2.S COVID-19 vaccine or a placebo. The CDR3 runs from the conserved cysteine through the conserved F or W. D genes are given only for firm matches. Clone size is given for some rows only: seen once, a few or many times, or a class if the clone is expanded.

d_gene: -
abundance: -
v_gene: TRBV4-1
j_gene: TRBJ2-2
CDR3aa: CASSQKSEGLGTGELFF
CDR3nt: TGCGCCAGCAGCCAAAAATCGGAGGGGCTCGGCACCGGGGAGCTGTTTTTT

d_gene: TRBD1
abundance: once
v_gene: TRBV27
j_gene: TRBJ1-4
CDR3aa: CASSRDRGEKLFF
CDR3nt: TGTGCCAGCAGTCGGGACAGAGGCGAAAAACTGTTTTTT

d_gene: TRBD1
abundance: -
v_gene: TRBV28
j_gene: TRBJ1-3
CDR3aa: CASSSGDRRGNTIYF
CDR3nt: TGTGCCAGCAGTTCCGGGGACAGGCGTGGAAACACCATATATTTT

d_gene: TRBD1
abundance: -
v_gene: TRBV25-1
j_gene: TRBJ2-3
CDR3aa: CASSHRGEWTDTQYF
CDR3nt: TGTGCCAGCAGCCACAGGGGGGAGTGGACAGATACGCAGTATTTT

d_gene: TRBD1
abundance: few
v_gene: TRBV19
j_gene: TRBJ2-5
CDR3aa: CASSIERDRRQETQYF
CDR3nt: TGTGCCAGTAGTATAGAGCGGGACAGGCGACAAGAGACCCAGTACTTC

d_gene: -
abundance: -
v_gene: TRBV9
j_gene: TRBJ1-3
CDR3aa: CASSVTGTSTFGNTIYF
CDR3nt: TGTGCCAGCAGCGTAACCGGGACCTCGACCTTTGGAAACACCATATATTTT

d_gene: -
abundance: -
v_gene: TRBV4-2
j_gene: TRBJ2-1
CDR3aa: CASSQEGDGYNEQFF
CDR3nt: TGTGCCAGCAGCCAAGAGGGAGATGGCTACAATGAGCAGTTCTTC

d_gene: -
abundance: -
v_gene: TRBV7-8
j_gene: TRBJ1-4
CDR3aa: CASSLGRTGANEKLFF
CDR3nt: TGTGCCAGCAGCTTAGGACGAACAGGCGCAAATGAAAAACTGTTTTTT

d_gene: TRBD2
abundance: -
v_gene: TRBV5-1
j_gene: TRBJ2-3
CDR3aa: CASSPETSGRAADTQYF
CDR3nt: TGCGCCAGCAGCCCGGAGACTAGCGGGAGGGCTGCAGATACGCAGTATTTT

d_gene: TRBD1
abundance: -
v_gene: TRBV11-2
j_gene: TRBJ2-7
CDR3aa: CASSLDRPDRGMGYEQYF
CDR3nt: TGTGCCAGCAGCTTAGATCGGCCGGACAGGGGAATGGGTTACGAGCAGTACTTC

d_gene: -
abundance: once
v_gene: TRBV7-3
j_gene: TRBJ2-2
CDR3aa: CASSLSRLAENTGELFF
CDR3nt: TGTGCCAGCAGCTTAAGTCGGTTAGCGGAGAACACCGGGGAGCTGTTTTTT

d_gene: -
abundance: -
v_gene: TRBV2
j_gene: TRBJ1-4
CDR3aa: CASSLTGFRLDEKLFF
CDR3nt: TGTGCCAGCAGTCTAACAGGGTTTCGTCTTGATGAAAAACTGTTTTTT

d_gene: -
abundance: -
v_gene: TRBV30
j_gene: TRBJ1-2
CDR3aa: CAWQIIRGPNYGYTF
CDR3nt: TGTGCCTGGCAAATAATCAGGGGACCGAACTATGGCTACACCTTC

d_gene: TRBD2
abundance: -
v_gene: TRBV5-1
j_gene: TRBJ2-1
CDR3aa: CASSLEGLDVGQFF
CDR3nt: TGCGCCAGCAGCTTGGAGGGACTAGACGTTGGGCAGTTCTTC

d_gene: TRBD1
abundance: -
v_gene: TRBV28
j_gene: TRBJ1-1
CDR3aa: CASSPGDRVYTEAFF
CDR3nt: TGTGCCAGCAGTCCGGGGGACAGGGTGTACACTGAAGCTTTCTTT

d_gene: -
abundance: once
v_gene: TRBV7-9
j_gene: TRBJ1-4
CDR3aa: CASSLGPSSTNEKLFF
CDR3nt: TGTGCCAGCAGCTTAGGTCCGTCCTCAACTAATGAAAAACTGTTTTTT

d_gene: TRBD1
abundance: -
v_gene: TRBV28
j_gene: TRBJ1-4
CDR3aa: CASGDRGRVEKLFF
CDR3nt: TGTGCCAGCGGGGACAGGGGGCGGGTTGAAAAACTGTTTTTT

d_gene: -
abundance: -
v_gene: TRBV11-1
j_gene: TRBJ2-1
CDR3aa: CASSLVLARDEQFF
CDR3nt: TGTGCCAGCAGCTTAGTCCTAGCGAGGGATGAGCAGTTCTTC

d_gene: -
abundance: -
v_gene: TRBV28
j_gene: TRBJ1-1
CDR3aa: CASSQGPTLNTEAFF
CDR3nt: TGTGCCAGCAGCCAGGGTCCCACCTTAAACACTGAAGCTTTCTTT

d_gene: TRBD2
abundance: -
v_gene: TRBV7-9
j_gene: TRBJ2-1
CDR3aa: CASTPRGLAGSEQFF
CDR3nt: TGTGCCAGCACCCCTAGGGGCCTAGCGGGAAGTGAGCAGTTCTTC

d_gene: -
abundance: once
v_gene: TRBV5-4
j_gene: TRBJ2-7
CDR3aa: CASSLVGSREQYF
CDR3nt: TGTGCCAGCAGCTTGGTGGGAAGTCGCGAGCAGTACTTC

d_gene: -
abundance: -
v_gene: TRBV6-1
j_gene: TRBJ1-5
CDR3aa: CASSDRDSNQPQHF
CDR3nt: TGTGCCAGCAGTGACCGGGACAGCAATCAGCCCCAGCATTTT

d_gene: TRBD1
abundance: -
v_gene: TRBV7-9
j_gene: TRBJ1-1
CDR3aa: CASSLVGTGTGGEAFF
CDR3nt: TGTGCCAGCAGCTTAGTGGGGACCGGGACAGGGGGTGAAGCTTTCTTT

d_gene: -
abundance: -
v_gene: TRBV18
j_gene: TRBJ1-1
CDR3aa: CASSPQSSRNTEAFF
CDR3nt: TGTGCCAGCTCACCACAATCATCCAGGAACACTGAAGCTTTCTTT

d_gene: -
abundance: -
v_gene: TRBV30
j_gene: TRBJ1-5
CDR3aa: CAWSVLGQGNQPQHF
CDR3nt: TGTGCCTGGAGTGTACTTGGGCAGGGAAATCAGCCCCAGCATTTT

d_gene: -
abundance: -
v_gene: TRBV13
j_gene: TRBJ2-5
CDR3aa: CASSLRTRTETQYF
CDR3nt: TGTGCCAGCAGCCTGCGCACTCGTACAGAGACCCAGTACTTC

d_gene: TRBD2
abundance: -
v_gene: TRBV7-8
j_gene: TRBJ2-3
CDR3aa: CASSLQGLAGGNTDTQYF
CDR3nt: TGTGCCAGCAGCCTCCAAGGTCTGGCGGGGGGGAACACAGATACGCAGTATTTT

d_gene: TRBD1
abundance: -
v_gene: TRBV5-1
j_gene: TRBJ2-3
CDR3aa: CASSQQGVGQDTQYF
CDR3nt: TGCGCCAGCAGCCAGCAGGGGGTAGGACAAGATACGCAGTATTTT

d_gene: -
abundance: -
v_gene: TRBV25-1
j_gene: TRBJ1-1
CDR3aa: CASRPPGNTEAFF
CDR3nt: TGTGCCAGCAGACCCCCTGGGAACACTGAAGCTTTCTTT

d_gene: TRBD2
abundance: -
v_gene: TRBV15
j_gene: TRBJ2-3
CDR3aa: CATSRVAGGGADTQYF
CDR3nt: TGTGCCACCAGCAGAGTTGCGGGAGGAGGGGCAGATACGCAGTATTTT

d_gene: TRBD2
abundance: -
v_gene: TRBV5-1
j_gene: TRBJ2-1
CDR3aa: CASSLTTSGNSYNEQFF
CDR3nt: TGCGCCAGCAGCTTGACTACTAGCGGTAACTCCTACAATGAGCAGTTCTTC

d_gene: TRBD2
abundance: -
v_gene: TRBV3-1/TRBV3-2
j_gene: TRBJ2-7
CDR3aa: CASSLGLAGGYEQYF
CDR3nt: TGTGCCAGCAGCCTCGGACTAGCGGGAGGGTACGAGCAGTACTTC

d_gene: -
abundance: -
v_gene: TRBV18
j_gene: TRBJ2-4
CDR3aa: CASSLENIQYF
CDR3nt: TGTGCCAGCTCACTAGAAAACATTCAGTACTTC

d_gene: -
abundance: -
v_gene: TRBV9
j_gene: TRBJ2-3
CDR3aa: CASSGAILTDTQYF
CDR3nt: TGTGCCAGCTCGGGAGCCATACTCACAGATACGCAGTATTTT

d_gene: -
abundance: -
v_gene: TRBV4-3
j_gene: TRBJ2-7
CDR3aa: CASSQESGQTYEQYF
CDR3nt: TGCGCCAGCAGCCAAGAATCAGGACAGACCTACGAGCAGTACTTC

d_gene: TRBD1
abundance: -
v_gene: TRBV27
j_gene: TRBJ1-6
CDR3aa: CASSPSPRDRGDSPLHF
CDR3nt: TGTGCCAGCAGTCCCTCCCCTCGAGACAGGGGGGATTCACCCCTCCACTTT

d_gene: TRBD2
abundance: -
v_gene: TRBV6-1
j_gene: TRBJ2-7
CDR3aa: CASSDWGLAGDEQYF
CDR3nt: TGTGCCAGCAGTGATTGGGGACTAGCCGGAGACGAGCAGTACTTC

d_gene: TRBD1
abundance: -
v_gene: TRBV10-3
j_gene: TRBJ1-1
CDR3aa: CAISDLQGTNTEAFF
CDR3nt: TGTGCCATCAGTGACTTACAGGGGACGAACACTGAAGCTTTCTTT

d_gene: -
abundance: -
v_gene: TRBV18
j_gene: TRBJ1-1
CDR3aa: CASSSGLNTEAFF
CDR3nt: TGTGCCAGCTCATCGGGGTTGAACACTGAAGCTTTCTTT

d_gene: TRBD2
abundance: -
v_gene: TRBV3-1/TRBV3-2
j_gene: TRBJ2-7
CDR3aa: CASSQGPGRAYEQYF
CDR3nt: TGTGCCAGCAGCCAAGGTCCCGGGAGGGCCTACGAGCAGTACTTC

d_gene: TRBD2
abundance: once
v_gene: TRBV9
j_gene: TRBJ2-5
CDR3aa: CASTPGSGGTQETQYF
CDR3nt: TGTGCCAGCACCCCTGGTAGCGGGGGGACGCAAGAGACCCAGTACTTC

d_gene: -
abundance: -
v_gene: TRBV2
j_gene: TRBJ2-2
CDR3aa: CASRRDGDTGELFF
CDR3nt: TGTGCCAGCAGAAGGGACGGCGACACCGGGGAGCTGTTTTTT

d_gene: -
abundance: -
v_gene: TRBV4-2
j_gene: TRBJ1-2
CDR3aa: CASSQDSRYGYTF
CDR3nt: TGTGCCAGCAGCCAAGATTCACGTTATGGCTACACCTTC

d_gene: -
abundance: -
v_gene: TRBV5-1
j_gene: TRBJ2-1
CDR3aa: CASSLVLGSYNEQFF
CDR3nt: TGCGCCAGCAGCTTGGTATTGGGCTCCTACAATGAGCAGTTCTTC

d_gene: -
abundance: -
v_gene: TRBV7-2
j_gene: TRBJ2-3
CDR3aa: CASSFIPDTQYF
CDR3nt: TGTGCCAGCAGCTTCATCCCAGATACGCAGTATTTT

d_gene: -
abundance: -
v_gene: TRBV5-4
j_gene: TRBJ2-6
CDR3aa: CASSLSPYSLSGANVLTF
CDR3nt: TGTGCCAGCAGCTTGTCTCCATATTCACTCTCTGGGGCCAACGTCCTGACTTTC

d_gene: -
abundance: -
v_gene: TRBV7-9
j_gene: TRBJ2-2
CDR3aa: CASSLDRNTGELFF
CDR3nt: TGTGCCAGCAGCTTAGACAGGAACACCGGGGAGCTGTTTTTT

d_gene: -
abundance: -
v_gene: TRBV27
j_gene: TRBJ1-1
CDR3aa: CASSPPPGMLAFF
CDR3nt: TGTGCCAGCAGCCCACCCCCGGGTATGTTGGCTTTCTTT

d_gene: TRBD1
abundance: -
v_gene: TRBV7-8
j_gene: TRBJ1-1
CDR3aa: CASSPGGTGRLKGFF
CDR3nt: TGTGCCAGCAGCCCAGGGGGGACAGGGCGCTTGAAGGGTTTCTTT

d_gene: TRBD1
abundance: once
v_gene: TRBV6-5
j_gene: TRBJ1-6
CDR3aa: CASSYGRTGASPLHF
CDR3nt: TGTGCCAGCAGTTACGGGAGGACAGGGGCTTCACCCCTCCACTTT

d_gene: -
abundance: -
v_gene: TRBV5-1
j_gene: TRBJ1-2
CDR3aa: CASSLDQGGYTF
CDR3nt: TGCGCCAGCAGCTTGGATCAGGGCGGCTACACCTTC

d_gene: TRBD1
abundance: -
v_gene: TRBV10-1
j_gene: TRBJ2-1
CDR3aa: CASARDRVGNEQFF
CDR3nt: TGCGCCAGCGCCCGGGACAGGGTTGGAAATGAGCAGTTCTTC

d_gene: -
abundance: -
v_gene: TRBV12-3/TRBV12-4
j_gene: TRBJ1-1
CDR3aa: CASRRQRGQPAFF
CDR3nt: TGTGCCAGCAGACGCCAGCGGGGGCAGCCAGCTTTCTTT

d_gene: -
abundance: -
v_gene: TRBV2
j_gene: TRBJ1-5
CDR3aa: CASSRWRTGVSGGNQPQHF
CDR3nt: TGTGCCAGCAGTAGATGGAGGACGGGTGTGTCCGGGGGTAATCAGCCCCAGCATTTT